Each of the 11 T cell receptor beta chains below was sequenced from the same sample in a study of cytomegalovirus exposure and HLA in healthy donors. PCR was performed using 60 Vbeta and 13 Jbeta primers. The data were produced by immunoSEQ multiplex PCR, yet TCRdb's version contains in-frame clones alone and is incomplete. This table holds 100,000 to 150,000 clones, 70% to 80% found once. Material for sequencing was PBMCs. Every receptor here comes from a woman in her fifties or sixties in good health and CMV-seronegative.

The V and J genes are TRBV6-1 and TRBJ2-7, with a possible D match to TRBD1 (6 bases). Between the trimmed V and J ends, which lost 6 bases and 2 bases, there was a span of 11 bases. The V gene's germline CDR1 is MNHNS and CDR2 SASEGT. The CDR3 sequence is 13 residues long. The CDR3 protein is CASSADRTYEQYV. Written as DNA, the CDR3 is TGTGCCAGCAGCGCGGACAGAACCTACGAGCAGTACGTC.

The chain has TRBV4-1 and TRBJ2-1; TRBD2 is a possible D gene (5 bases). This CDR3 contains 16 residues. V was shortened by 0 bases and J by 5 bases, with 14 bases between the two germline ends. CDR1 and CDR2 (germline): MGHRA, YSYEKL. CDR3 protein: CASSQDMGRGDNEQFF. DNA for the CDR3: TGCGCCAGCAGCCAAGATATGGGGAGAGGTGACAATGAGCAGTTCTTC.

The DNA for the CDR3 is TGTGCCAGTACCCCACAGGGGGCGCACACTGAAGCTTTCTTT. It specifies CASTPQGAHTEAFF. The chain uses TRBV19 and TRBJ1-1; 9 nucleotides line up with TRBD1. The CDR3 sequence is 14 residues long. J gave up 3 bases and V 7 bases, and 6 bases lay outside the gene matches. The V gene's germline CDR1 is LNHDA and CDR2 SQIVND (reference sequence).

The CDR3 loop is CAIKGQGINNEQFF. In DNA, the CDR3 is TGTGCCATCAAGGGACAGGGTATCAACAATGAGCAGTTCTTC. This chain uses TRBV10-3 with TRBJ2-1, with 9 bases identical to TRBD1. The V gene end was trimmed by 7 bases and the J gene end by 5 bases; junction bases not matched to a gene: 6. Looked up from germline, CDR1 is ENHRY and CDR2 is SYGVKD. The CDR3 extends over 14 amino acids.

The CDR3 sequence: CASSKVFIAGLAGPCDPYEQYV. CDR3 in DNA: TGTGCCAGCAGCAAAGTCTTCATCGCGGGACTAGCGGGCCCTTGCGACCCCTACGAGCAGTACGTC. The chain carries TRBV21-1 and TRBJ2-7; the tabulated D call, TRBD2, remains unverified against the DNA. TRBV21-1 is given as a pseudogene. The CDR3 has 22 amino acids.

A note on this clone: A junction boundary mismatches the germline segment, possibly from a read error. The chain recombines TRBV5-6 with TRBJ2-7, with 8 nucleotides matching TRBD1. The CDR3 extends over 15 amino acids. Germline V gives CDR1 SGHDT, CDR2 YYEEEE. This CDR3 is CASRPNTGTGYAQYF. The CDR3 DNA reads as TGTGCCAGCAGACCCAACACCGGGACAGGTTACGCGCAGTACTTC.

V gene TRBV6-6 combines with J gene TRBJ1-5, with 10 bases aligning to TRBD1. The CDR3 totals 16 residues. With 4 bases clipped from V and 3 bases from J, the junction kept 6 bases outside the gene matches. Germline CDR1 MNHNY, CDR2 SVGAGI (reference sequence). CDR3: CASSSRTGGFNQPQHF. The CDR3 nucleotides are TGTGCCAGCAGTTCTCGGACAGGGGGTTTCAATCAGCCCCAGCATTTT.

CDR3 DNA: TGTGCCACCAGCAGAGATTTACCGGGACAGGGCTACGAGCAGTACGTC. Translating gives CATSRDLPGQGYEQYV. V is TRBV15 and J is TRBJ2-7, with TRBD1 matching over 9 bases. The CDR3 extends over 16 amino acids. V gave up 0 bases and J gave up 3 bases; unmatched junction bases: 6. Per germline, CDR1 LNHNV and CDR2 YYDKDF (reference sequence).

The CDR3 spells CASSHSVALAGGDIQYF. The DNA of the CDR3 is TGTGCCAGCAGCCATTCAGTCGCTCTAGCGGGAGGTGACATTCAGTACTTC. This rearrangement joins TRBV7-9 to TRBJ2-4, with TRBD2 matching over 11 bases. The CDR3 has 17 amino acids. Germline CDR1 reads SEHNR; CDR2 reads FQNEAQ (reference sequence). V lost 5 bases to trimming and J lost 8 bases; unmatched junction nucleotides: 14.

The rearrangement links TRBV6-5 to TRBJ1-5; D unresolved. This CDR3 is 13 amino acids long. V was pared by 6 bases and J by 0 bases, with 6 bases between. Germline-derived CDR1 and CDR2 are MNHEY and SVGAGI. The CDR3 loop is CASSPYSNQPQHF. The CDR3 DNA reads as TGTGCCAGCAGCCCCTATAGCAATCAGCCCCAGCATTTT.

The chain couples TRBV27 to TRBJ1-5; a weak D match, TRBD1 (6 bases). Germline-derived CDR1 and CDR2 are MNHEY and SMNVEV (reference sequence). V lost 6 bases, J lost 3 bases, and 15 bases lay in between. The CDR3 runs 15 residues. CDR3 loop: CASSPRAGVNQPQHF. The DNA for the CDR3 is TGTGCCAGCAGCCCCCGGGCAGGGGTCAATCAGCCCCAGCATTTT.